Listed here are 16 T cell receptor beta chains from one sample, sequenced in a study of T cells in Graves' hyperthyroidism and ophthalmopathy. The source material, RNA transcripts, was used to amplify TCR beta CDR3 regions. When the TCR CDR3 underwent first-round RT-PCR, the HTBI primer set was used. TCRdb re-analysed the multiplex PCR reads in MiXCR, keeping a single row per CDR3 protein. The table has 450,000 to 700,000 distinct CDR3 sequences, about half seen once. Sequenced input: peripheral blood or thyroid tissue (not recorded which). All receptors come from an adult woman with Graves' disease, either hyperthyroidism or ophthalmopathy (not recorded which).

The chain combines TRBV9 with TRBJ2-5, with D perhaps TRBD2 (6 bases). The CDR3 is 16 amino acids. Trimming left V 4 bases short and J 7 bases short, with 23 bases between. The germline gives CDR1 SGDLS, CDR2 YYNGEE. The CDR3 nucleotides are TGTGCCAGCAGCCAAGATCCGGGACTCGGGTTTTCGACCCAGTACTTC. Its protein product is CASSQDPGLGFSTQYF.

The rearrangement uses TRBV7-9 and TRBJ2-5; no definite D call. The CDR3 is 15 residues long. The germline V gene has CDR1 SEHNR and CDR2 FQNEAQ (reference sequence). Trimming took 5 bases from V and 5 from J, leaving 18 bases between them. CDR3 loop: CASSIGGMAGETQYF. In nucleotides, the CDR3 is TGTGCCAGCAGCATAGGTGGGATGGCCGGGGAGACCCAGTACTTC. The full variable domain, its missing parts supplied by reference TRBV7-9 and TRBJ2-5, is DTGVSQNPRHKITKRGQNVTFRCDPISEHNRLYWYRQTLGQGPEFLTYFQNEAQLEKSRLLSDRFSAERPKGSFSTLEIQRTEQGDSAMYLCASSIGGMAGETQYFGPGTRLLVL.

This clonotype has a count of ten or more. The V call is TRBV20-1, the J call TRBJ1-4; a possible D gene is TRBD1 (5 bases). Germline V gene sequence: CDR1 DFQATT, CDR2 SNEGSKA (reference sequence). CDR3 length equals 18 residues. With 2 bases removed from V and 2 bases from J, the gap between germline ends came to 21 bases. The CDR3 DNA is TGCAGTGCTAGATCAACTGGGGCTGTAGGACGGACTAATGAAAAACTGTTTTTT. Residues: CSARSTGAVGRTNEKLFF.

To note about this clonotype: One end of the junction is discordant with germline, which a read error may explain. The chain links TRBV9 to TRBJ2-7; the match to TRBD2 covers 10 bases. The CDR3 spans 16 residues. Germline V CDR1 and CDR2: SGDLS, YYNGEE. This CDR3 reads CASSEPSGGPSYEQYF. The DNA of the CDR3 is TGCGCCAGCAGCGAACCTAGCGGGGGTCCTTCCTACGAGCAGTACTTC.

This clonotype has only a few counts. This rearrangement joins TRBV18 to TRBJ1-1; 7 bases agree with TRBD1. This CDR3 region has 14 residues. Germline V gene sequence: CDR1 KGHSH, CDR2 LQKENI. After removal of 8 bases from V and 1 base from J, the junction contained 7 bases not matched to a gene. For the CDR3, the DNA is TGTGCCAGCCTCAATCGACAGGGGAACACTGAAGCTTTCTTT. Translation: CASLNRQGNTEAFF.

The chain carries TRBV6-4 and TRBJ2-2, with D tentatively TRBD2 (6 bases). V was cut by 2 bases and J by 3 bases, with 13 bases left in between. Germline lookup yields CDR1 MRHNA and CDR2 SNTAGT. The CDR3 is 16 amino acids. The CDR3 here is CASSDGGEWYTGELFF. The CDR3 DNA follows: TGTGCCAGCAGTGACGGAGGGGAATGGTACACCGGGGAGCTGTTTTTT.

Turning to this clonotype: The junction departs from the called germline gene at one end, perhaps through a read error. This sequence joins TRBV5-6 and TRBJ1-5, with a tentative D call TRBD1 (5 bases). Germline V gives CDR1 SGHDT, CDR2 YYEEEE. The CDR3 runs 14 residues. This CDR3 reads CVSSLFAGKKPQHF. The CDR3 DNA reads as TGTGTCAGCAGCTTGTTTGCAGGGAAGAAGCCCCAGCATTTT.

This chain connects TRBV7-9 to TRBJ2-7, with D perhaps matching TRBD2 (6 bases). Looked up from germline, CDR1 is SEHNR and CDR2 is FQNEAQ (reference sequence). The CDR3 runs 12 residues. V was shortened by 5 bases and J by 5 bases, with 10 bases between the two germline ends. The CDR3 protein is CASSARLDEQYF. The CDR3 bases are TGTGCCAGCAGCGCCCGACTAGACGAGCAGTACTTC.

This chain connects TRBV7-9 to TRBJ1-2, with D unclear. CDR1 and CDR2 from the germline V gene are SEHNR and FQNEAQ (reference sequence). CDR3 length: 15 amino acids. The V end lost 5 bases, the J end lost 2 bases, and 15 bases lay between the germline ends. The CDR3 region is CASSPRAGANYGYTF. In DNA, the CDR3 is TGTGCCAGCAGCCCACGAGCGGGAGCAAACTATGGCTACACCTTC.

This clonotype was seen ten or more times. The chain links TRBV6-1 to TRBJ1-1; 7 bases are a match to TRBD1. J lost 1 base, V lost 2 bases, and 4 bases had no gene match. CDR1 is MNHNS, CDR2 SASEGT, per germline. The CDR3 has 15 residues. DNA for the CDR3: TGTGCCAGCAGTGAAAGACAGGGAAGGAACACTGAAGCTTTCTTT. Protein product: CASSERQGRNTEAFF.

The count of this clonotype is one. Its ends do not fully match the called genes, so a read error is possible. This rearrangement joins TRBV12-3 or TRBV12-4 to TRBJ1-5, with unresolved D. The CDR3 totals 14 residues. This chain's CDR3 is CAGSVNPSNQPQHF. The CDR3 coding sequence is TGTGCCGGCAGCGTAAACCCTAGCAATCAGCCCCAGCATTTT.

Worth noting for this clonotype: A much larger clonotype is one base distant, so this may be a read error. The chain couples TRBV5-4 to TRBJ2-7, with 9 bases aligning to TRBD2. Per the germline V gene, CDR1 is SGHNT and CDR2 is YYREEE (reference sequence). V gave up 0 bases and J gave up 0 bases; unmatched junction bases: 1. The CDR3 runs to 15 residues. As DNA, the CDR3 is TGTGCCAGCAGCTTGGTAGCGGGAGCCTCCTACGAGCAGTACTTC. Its protein product is CASSLVAGASYEQYF.

The V gene is TRBV20-1, the J gene TRBJ2-7; TRBD2 is a possible D gene (6 bases). CDR3 length: 16 residues. V was clipped by 7 bases and J by 1 base, with 23 bases between them. Germline CDR1 reads DFQATT; CDR2 reads SNEGSKA (reference sequence). The CDR3 DNA reads TGCAGTGTTGGTAGCGGATCCCGGGACGGGTCCTACGAGCAGTACTTC. As protein: CSVGSGSRDGSYEQYF.

The chain combines TRBV15 with TRBJ2-5; tentatively, D is TRBD1 or TRBD2 (5 bases each). This CDR3 is built from 14 residues. Trimming took off 0 bases at V and 5 bases at J, with 10 bases between the two ends. Germline assignment: CDR1 LNHNV and CDR2 YYDKDF (reference sequence). The CDR3: CATSRDRGGETQYF. CDR3 DNA sequence: TGTGCCACCAGCAGAGATCGGGGCGGGGAGACCCAGTACTTC.

V usage is TRBV24-1 and J usage is TRBJ2-7, with 7 bases lining up with TRBD2. Germline lookup yields CDR1 KGHDR and CDR2 SFDVKD. V dropped 2 bases and J dropped 5; count of bases not matched to a gene: 5. This CDR3 spans 14 amino acids. The CDR3 sequence is CATSDSAGADEQYF. For the CDR3, the DNA is TGTGCCACCAGTGATTCCGCGGGAGCGGACGAGCAGTACTTC.

V gene TRBV9 combines with J gene TRBJ2-1, with D unclear. The germline V and J ends were trimmed by 4 bases and 2 bases, with 7 bases remaining between them. The germline gives CDR1 SGDLS, CDR2 YYNGEE. The CDR3 consists of 13 residues. CDR3 bases: TGTGCCAGCAGCACCCAGACCTACAATGAGCAGTTCTTC. It encodes CASSTQTYNEQFF.